This entry concerns a single T cell receptor beta chain. This CDR3 region has 14 residues. With 6 bases clipped from V and 10 bases from J, the junction kept 7 bases outside the gene matches. The germline V gene has CDR1 MDHEN and CDR2 SYDVKM. The record originates from a study of blood T cell repertoires in COVID-19. Across the whole study: The study drew acute and convalescent COVID-19 samples from the United States, Italy and Spain. Nucleic acid was either cDNA or gDNA, and it came from T cells, B-cell-depleted T cells, or PBMCs.

Authors' data handling: For nucleated cells, counts were estimated from reference gene primer amplification. The data were produced by immunoSEQ multiplex PCR, yet TCRdb's version contains in-frame clones alone and is incomplete. V and J calls and clone size are those listed in that table; D and trimming were worked out from the DNA. This sample has hundreds of thousands of clones, with just under 85% found just once. V gene TRBV28 combines with J gene TRBJ1-6; TRBD1 matches at 9 bases. Sequencing was done on a sample of peripheral blood. This TCR derives from a man of 80 years or more with acute or convalescent COVID-19. The CDR3 is CASRPTGGGSPLHF. CDR3 bases: TGTGCCAGCAGACCCACAGGGGGCGGGTCACCCCTCCACTTT.